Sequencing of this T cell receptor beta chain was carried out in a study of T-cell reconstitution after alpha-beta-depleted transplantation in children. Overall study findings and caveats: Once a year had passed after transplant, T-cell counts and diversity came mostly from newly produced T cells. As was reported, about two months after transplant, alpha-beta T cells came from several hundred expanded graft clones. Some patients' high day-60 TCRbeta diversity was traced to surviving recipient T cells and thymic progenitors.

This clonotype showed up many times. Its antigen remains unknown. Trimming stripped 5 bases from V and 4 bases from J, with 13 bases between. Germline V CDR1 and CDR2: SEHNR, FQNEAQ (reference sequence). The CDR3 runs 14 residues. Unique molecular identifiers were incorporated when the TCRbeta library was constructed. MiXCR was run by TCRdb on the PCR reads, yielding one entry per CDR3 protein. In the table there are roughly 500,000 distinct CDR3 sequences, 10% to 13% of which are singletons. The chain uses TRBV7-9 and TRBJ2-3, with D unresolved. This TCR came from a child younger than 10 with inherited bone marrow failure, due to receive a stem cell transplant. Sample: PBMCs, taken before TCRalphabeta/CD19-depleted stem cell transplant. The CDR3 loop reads CASSHRPGADTQYF. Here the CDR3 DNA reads TGTGCCAGCAGCCACCGGCCTGGGGCAGATACGCAGTATTTT.